This T cell receptor (beta chain) is drawn from a study of Graves' ophthalmopathy and Graves' hyperthyroidism (dated by TCRdb to the late 2010s). Study-wide context: Peripheral blood was collected before any treatment was given, at the time of initial diagnosis. In total, approximately 130 blood samples were TCR-sequenced: 43 ophthalmopathy, roughly 77 hyperthyroidism and approximately 17 hyperthyroidism-to-ophthalmopathy patients. Once sampling was done, hyperthyroidism patients were given methimazole at a starting dose of 30 mg daily, while ophthalmopathy patients were given high-dose intravenous methylprednisolone. An independent validation cohort was composed of around 19 hyperthyroidism patients and 17 patients who later progressed from hyperthyroidism to ophthalmopathy. The study used TCR beta repertoire signatures to distinguish Graves' ophthalmopathy from Graves' hyperthyroidism and to predict progression to ophthalmopathy. The 100 or so discovery patients were divided at random into training and test sets in a 7:3 ratio. To explore V-J signatures that separate ophthalmopathy from hyperthyroidism, a discovery set of approximately 100 patients was enrolled, consisting of 43 with ophthalmopathy and approximately 57 with stable hyperthyroidism. In roughly 6 hyperthyroidism patients, T-cell repertoires of thyroid tissue and blood were compared. Results the study describes overall, beyond this receptor: The 13-signature model separated ophthalmopathy from stable hyperthyroidism with about 86% sensitivity and 81.08% specificity in cross-validation, and 80%/75% in the test set. Sample size was not predetermined statistically, and investigators were not blinded to group allocation. In validation, the model predicted ophthalmopathy progression with nearly 71% sensitivity and roughly 72% specificity; some twelve predicted patients were CT-confirmed with GO in a median of about 6.2 months. Most of the expanded thyroid clonotypes with a frequency above 0.001 were also detected in blood, and it was suggested that the thyroid immune response may be reflected by blood repertoires.

This clonotype was seen a handful of times. Its antigen remains unidentified. Base qualities were left out, and no much larger clone turns up one base away. Including cysteine and phenylalanine, the CDR3 has 13 amino acids. Just the 39-base CDR3 DNA is kept, in frame starting at base 1. From a lookup of the germline V gene, CDR1 and CDR2 are MDHEN and SYDVKM. Trimmed from V: 3 bases; trimmed from J: 7 bases; junction bases lacking a gene match: 1. Ophthalmopathy patients had moderately to severely active disease, Clinical Activity Score of at least 3, NOSPECS grade of at least 4, and disease duration under 3 months. Patients with other autoimmune diseases, uncontrolled infections, pregnancy or lactation were excluded. Clinical symptoms, serum thyroxine, TRAb, thyroid ultrasound and orbital computed tomography formed the basis of the diagnosis. PBMCs were isolated from about 9.2 ml of fresh peripheral blood by Ficoll-Paque density gradient centrifugation. Trizol reagent was used to extract the total RNA, and its quality was then checked on an Agilent 2100 Bioanalyzer.

For repertoire sequencing, the TCR beta CDR3 regions were amplified from RNA transcripts. The first round was an RT-PCR using HTBI primers with the Qiagen OneStep RT-PCR kit, and this first round was followed by a second-round multiplex PCR, then size selection and purification. Libraries were sequenced paired-end with 100 bp reads on an Illumina HiSeq2000. Regarding the original processing steps: SOAPnuke was used for read processing, and reads with adapters, uncalled bases, a mean Phred below 15, or no exact constant-primer or identifier match were discarded. High-quality paired reads were merged with COPE v1.2.5. Clonotypes were defined as unique nucleotide sequences and were aligned to IMGT TRB V, D and J references using MiTCR v1.1. Analysis was restricted to V-J combinations with a frequency above 0.0001, which covered about 99% of repertoires. A TCR clonal expansion and chaos score per V-J combination was defined as the ratio of F50 clonal expansion to chaos observed in the TCRdist matrix. Welch's t-statistics and random forest were used to reduce the features to around 13 V-J combinations, which were then used as input to a naive Bayes classifier. The similarity between thyroid and blood repertoires was quantified using the Morisita-Horn index. TCRdb's own reprocessing of the public reads used fastp at Q25 and MiXCR and kept productive beta chains. Entries are consolidated by CDR3 protein sequence, retaining the most common genes and DNA. The V and J calls and clone size come from TCRdb's table, not from the authors' own analysis. The table for this sample lists over 150,000 distinct CDR3 sequences; 30% to 45% of them were counted only once. The ten largest clonotypes hold around 5.8% of the sample.

The V and J genes are TRBV28 and TRBJ2-2, and 8 junction bases match TRBD1. Sequenced input: peripheral blood. This clonotype was sampled from a woman between 40 and 50 years old with Graves' ophthalmopathy. Donor details come from another sample of the same person, matched by shared clones. The DNA sequence is given as TGTGCCAGCAGTTTGACAGGGGTCGGGGAGCTGTTTTTT. Its product reads: CASSLTGVGELFF.